This TCR beta chain was sequenced in a study of Graves' ophthalmopathy and Graves' hyperthyroidism. About the research overall: The study drew peripheral blood at initial diagnosis, before any treatment.

RNA served as the template for amplifying TCR beta CDR3 regions. HTBI primers served in a first-round RT-PCR, which a second-round multiplex PCR followed. In TCRdb, the multiplex PCR reads were re-called with MiXCR into one record per CDR3 protein. The table shows a few hundred thousand distinct CDR3 sequences, with around a fifth occurring only once. In its sample, this clonotype was seen many times. The CDR3 is 14 amino acids. CDR1 and CDR2 (germline): DFQATT, SNEGSKA (reference sequence). J gave up 4 bases and V 1 base, and 4 bases lay outside the gene matches. The PBMC fraction was derived from about 9.5 ml of fresh peripheral blood.

The sample taken for sequencing was peripheral blood. This clonotype was obtained from a young woman with stable Graves' hyperthyroidism. This chain links TRBV20-1 with TRBJ2-5; 9 bases fit TRBD2. The CDR3 DNA is TGCAGTGCTAGAGGGACTAGCGCCGTAGAGACCCAGTACTTC. Encoded protein: CSARGTSAVETQYF.